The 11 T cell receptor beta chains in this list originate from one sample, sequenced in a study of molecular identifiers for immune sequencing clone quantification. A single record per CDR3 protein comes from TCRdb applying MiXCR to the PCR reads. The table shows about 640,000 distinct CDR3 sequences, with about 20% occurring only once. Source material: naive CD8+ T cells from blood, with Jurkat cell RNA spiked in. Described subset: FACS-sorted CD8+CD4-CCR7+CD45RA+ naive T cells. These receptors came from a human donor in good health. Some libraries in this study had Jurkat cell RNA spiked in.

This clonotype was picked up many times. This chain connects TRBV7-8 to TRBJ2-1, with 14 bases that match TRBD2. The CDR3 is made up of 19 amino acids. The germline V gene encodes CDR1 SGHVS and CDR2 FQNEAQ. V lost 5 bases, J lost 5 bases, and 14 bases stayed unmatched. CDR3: CASSPHRGLAGDRNNEQFF. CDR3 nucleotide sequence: TGTGCCAGCAGCCCCCACCGGGGACTAGCGGGGGACCGGAACAATGAGCAGTTCTTC.

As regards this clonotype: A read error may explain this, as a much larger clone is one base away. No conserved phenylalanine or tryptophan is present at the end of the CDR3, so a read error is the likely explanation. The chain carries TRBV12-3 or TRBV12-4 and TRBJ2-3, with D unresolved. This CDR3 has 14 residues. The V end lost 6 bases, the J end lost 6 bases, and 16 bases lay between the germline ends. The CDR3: CASSSGLRWDTQYS. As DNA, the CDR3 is TGTGCCAGCAGCTCGGGCCTCAGATGGGATACGCAGTATTCT.

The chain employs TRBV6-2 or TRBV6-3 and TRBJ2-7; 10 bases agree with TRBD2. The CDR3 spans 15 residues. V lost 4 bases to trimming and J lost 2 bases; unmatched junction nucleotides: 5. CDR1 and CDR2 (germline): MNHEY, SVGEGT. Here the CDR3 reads CASSLRAGGTYEQYF. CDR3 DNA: TGTGCCAGCAGTTTACGAGCGGGGGGGACCTACGAGCAGTACTTC.

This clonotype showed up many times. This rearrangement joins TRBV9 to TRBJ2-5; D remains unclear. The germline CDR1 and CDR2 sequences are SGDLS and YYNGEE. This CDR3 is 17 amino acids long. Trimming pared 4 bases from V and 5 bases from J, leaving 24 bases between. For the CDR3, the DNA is TGTGCCAGCAGCCCCCCCCCGTCGGGCGATTTTCGGGAGACCCAGTACTTC. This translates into CASSPPPSGDFRETQYF.

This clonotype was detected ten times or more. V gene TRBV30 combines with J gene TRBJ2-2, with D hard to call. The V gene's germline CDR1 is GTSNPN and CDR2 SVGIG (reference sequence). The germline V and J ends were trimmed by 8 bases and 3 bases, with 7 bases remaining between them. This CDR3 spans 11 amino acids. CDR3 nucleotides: TGTGCCACCGGGTACACCGGGGAGCTGTTTTTT. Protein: CATGYTGELFF.

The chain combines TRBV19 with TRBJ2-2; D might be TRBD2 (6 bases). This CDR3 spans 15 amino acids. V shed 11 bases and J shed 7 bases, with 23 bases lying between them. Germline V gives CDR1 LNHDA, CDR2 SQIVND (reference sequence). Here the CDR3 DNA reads TGTGCCGGTACCACATGGAGGGTATCTGGCGGGGAGCTGTTTTTT. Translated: CAGTTWRVSGGELFF.

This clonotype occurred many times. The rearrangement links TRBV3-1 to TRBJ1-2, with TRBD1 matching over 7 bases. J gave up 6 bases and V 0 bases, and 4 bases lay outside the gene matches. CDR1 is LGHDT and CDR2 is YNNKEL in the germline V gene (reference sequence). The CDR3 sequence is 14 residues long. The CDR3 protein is CASSQDSGGNGYTF. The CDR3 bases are TGTGCCAGCAGCCAAGATTCAGGGGGGAATGGCTACACCTTC.

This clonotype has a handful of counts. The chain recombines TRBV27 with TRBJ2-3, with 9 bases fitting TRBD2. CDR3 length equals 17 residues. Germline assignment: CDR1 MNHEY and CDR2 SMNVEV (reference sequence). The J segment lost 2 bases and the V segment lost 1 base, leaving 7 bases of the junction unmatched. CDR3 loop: CASSLLKVAGDTDTQYF. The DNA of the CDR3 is TGTGCCAGCAGTTTATTGAAGGTAGCGGGGGACACAGATACGCAGTATTTT.

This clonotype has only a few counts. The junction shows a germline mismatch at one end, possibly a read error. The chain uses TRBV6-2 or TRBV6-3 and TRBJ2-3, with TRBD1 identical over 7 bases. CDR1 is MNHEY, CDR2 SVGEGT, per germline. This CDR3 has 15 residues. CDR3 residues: CASSYYTGGTDTQYF. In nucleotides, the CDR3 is TGTGCCAGCAGCTACTACACAGGGGGCACAGATACGCAGTATTTT.

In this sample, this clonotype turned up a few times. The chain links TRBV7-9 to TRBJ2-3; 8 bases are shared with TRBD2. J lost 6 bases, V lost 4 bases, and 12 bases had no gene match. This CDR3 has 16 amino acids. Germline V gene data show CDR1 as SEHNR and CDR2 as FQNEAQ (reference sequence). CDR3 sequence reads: CASSSRLAIGLDTQYF. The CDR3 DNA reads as TGTGCCAGCAGCTCCCGACTAGCGATAGGGTTGGATACGCAGTATTTT.

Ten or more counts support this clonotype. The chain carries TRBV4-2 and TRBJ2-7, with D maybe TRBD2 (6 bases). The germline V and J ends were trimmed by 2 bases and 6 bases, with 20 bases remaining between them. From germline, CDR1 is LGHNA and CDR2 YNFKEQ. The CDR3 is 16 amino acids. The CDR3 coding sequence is TGTGCCAGCAGCCAATATTACGGCGGGGCCCAGAGCGAGCAGTACTTC. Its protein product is CASSQYYGGAQSEQYF.